Presented here are 2 T cell receptor beta chains from one specimen sequenced in a study of cytomegalovirus exposure and HLA in healthy donors (dated by TCRdb to the late 2010s). The library was produced with the immunoSEQ multiplex PCR assay. For the multiplex PCR, a mixture combining 60 forward primers for TCR Vbeta segments and 13 reverse primers for TCR Jbeta segments was used. TCRdb's version of the immuneACCESS table is confined to in-frame rearrangements and falls short of the full clone set. An unresolved V gene accounts for under half of the shortfall where checked; the remainder is of unknown origin. The sample table contains roughly 93,000 clones; only one count was recorded for around 80% of them. Clones ranked in the top ten supply 5.5% to 8% of the sample. The sample consisted of PBMCs. These receptors came from a man aged 25-45 years in good health and CMV-seronegative.

V is TRBV6-4 and J is TRBJ1-1; 10 nucleotides agree with TRBD1. The CDR3 contains 14 residues. After removal of 8 bases from V and 6 bases from J, the junction contained 9 bases not matched to a gene. CDR1 and CDR2 (germline): MRHNA, SNTAGT. The CDR3 nucleotides read TGTGCCAGCTCCAGGGACAGGGGTGAATCTGAAGCTTTCTTT. As protein: CASSRDRGESEAFF.

This sequence joins TRBV6-1 and TRBJ1-1, with TRBD1 as a possible D gene (6 bases). The CDR3 extends over 14 amino acids. Per germline, CDR1 MNHNS and CDR2 SASEGT. The V gene lost 3 bases and the J gene lost 4 bases, with 12 bases spanning the gap. CDR3: CASSDGGRVTEAFF. CDR3 sequence (DNA): TGTGCCAGCAGTGACGGGGGGCGAGTCACTGAAGCTTTCTTT.